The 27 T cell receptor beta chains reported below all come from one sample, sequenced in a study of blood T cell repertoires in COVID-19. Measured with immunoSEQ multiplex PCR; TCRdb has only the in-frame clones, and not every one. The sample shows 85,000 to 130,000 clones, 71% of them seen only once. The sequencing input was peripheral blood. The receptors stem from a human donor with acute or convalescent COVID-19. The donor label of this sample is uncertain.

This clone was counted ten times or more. The CDR3 DNA reads as TGCGCCAGCAGCCAAGTAGGGACAGGTCTCAGGGACACTGAAGCTTTCTTT. The encoded protein is CASSQVGTGLRDTEAFF. This chain connects TRBV4-1 to TRBJ1-1, with 8 bases aligning to TRBD1. The CDR3 is 17 amino acids. Germline V CDR1 and CDR2: MGHRA, YSYEKL. V lost 1 base, J lost 3 bases, and 10 bases stayed unmatched.

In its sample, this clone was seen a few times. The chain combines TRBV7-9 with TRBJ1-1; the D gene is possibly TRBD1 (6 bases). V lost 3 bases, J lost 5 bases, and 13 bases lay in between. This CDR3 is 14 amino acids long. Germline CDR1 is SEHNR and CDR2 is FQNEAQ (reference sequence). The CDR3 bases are TGTGCCAGCAGCTTTCGAAACAGGGTAACTGAAGCTTTCTTT. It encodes CASSFRNRVTEAFF.

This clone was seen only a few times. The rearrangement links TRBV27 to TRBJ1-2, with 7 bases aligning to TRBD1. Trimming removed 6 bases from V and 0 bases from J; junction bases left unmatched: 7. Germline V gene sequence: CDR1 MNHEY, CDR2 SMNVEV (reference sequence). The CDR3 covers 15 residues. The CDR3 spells CASRSYRGANYGYTF. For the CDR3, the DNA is TGTGCCAGCAGGTCCTACAGGGGAGCTAACTATGGCTACACCTTC.

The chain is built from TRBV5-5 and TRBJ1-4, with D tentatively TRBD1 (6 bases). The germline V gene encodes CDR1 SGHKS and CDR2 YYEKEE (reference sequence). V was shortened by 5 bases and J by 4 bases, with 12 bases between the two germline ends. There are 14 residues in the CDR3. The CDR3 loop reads CASSQDSFNEKLFF. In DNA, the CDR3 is TGTGCCAGCAGTCAGGACAGCTTTAATGAAAAACTGTTTTTT.

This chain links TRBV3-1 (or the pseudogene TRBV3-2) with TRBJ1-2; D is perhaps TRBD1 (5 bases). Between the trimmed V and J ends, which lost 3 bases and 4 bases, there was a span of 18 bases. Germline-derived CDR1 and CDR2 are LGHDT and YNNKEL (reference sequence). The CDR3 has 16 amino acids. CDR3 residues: CASSQRLQGIGYGYTF. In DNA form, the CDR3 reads TGTGCCAGCAGCCAGCGACTCCAGGGCATCGGCTATGGCTACACCTTC.

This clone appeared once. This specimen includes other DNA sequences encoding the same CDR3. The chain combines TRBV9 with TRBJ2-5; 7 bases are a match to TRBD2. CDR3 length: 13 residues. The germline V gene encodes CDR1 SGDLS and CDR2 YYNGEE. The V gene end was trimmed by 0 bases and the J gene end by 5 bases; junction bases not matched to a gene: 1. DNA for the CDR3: TGTGCCAGCAGCGTAGGGGGGGGTGAGACCCAGTACTTC. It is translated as CASSVGGGETQYF.

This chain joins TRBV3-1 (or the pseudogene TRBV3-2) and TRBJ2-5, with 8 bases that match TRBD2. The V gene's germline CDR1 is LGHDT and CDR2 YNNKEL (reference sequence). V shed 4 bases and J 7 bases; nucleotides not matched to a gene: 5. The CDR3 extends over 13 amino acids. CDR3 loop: CASSPGLAGTQYF. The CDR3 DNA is TGTGCCAGCAGCCCTGGACTAGCAGGGACCCAGTACTTC.

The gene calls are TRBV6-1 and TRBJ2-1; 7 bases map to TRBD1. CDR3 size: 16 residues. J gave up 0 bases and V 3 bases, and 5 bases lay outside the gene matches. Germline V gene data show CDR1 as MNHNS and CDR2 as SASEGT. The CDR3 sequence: CASSEFTGASYNEQFF. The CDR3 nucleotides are TGTGCCAGCAGTGAGTTCACAGGGGCCTCCTACAATGAGCAGTTCTTC.

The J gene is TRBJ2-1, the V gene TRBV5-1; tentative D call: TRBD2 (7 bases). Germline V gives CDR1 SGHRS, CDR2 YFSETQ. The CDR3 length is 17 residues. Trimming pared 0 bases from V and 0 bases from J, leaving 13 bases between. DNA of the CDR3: TGCGCCAGCAGCTTGGGAGGGGGGGCCCCCTCCTACAATGAGCAGTTCTTC. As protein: CASSLGGGAPSYNEQFF.

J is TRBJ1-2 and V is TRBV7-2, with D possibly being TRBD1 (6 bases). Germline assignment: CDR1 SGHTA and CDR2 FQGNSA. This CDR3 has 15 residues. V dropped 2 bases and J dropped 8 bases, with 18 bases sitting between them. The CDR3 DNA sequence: TGTGCCAGCAGCTTAACTCCAGGGCAGGGGAGAGGCTACACCTTC. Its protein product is CASSLTPGQGRGYTF.

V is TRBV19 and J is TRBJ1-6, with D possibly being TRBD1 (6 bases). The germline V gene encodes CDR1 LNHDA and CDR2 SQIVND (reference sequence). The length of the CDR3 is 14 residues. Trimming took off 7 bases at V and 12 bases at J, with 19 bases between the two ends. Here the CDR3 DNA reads TGTGCCAGTACCCCCTGGGAGGGGGAGAAACCCCTCCACTTT. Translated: CASTPWEGEKPLHF.

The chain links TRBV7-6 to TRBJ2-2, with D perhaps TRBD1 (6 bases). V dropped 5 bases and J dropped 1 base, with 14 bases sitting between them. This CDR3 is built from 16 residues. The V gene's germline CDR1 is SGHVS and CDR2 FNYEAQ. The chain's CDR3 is CASSPRTVQNTGELFF. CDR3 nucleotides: TGTGCCAGCAGCCCGAGGACAGTGCAGAACACCGGGGAGCTGTTTTTT.

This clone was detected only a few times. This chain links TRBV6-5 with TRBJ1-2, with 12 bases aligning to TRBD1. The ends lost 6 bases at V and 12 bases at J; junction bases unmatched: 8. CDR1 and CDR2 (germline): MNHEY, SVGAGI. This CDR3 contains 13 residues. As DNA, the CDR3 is TGTGCCAGCAGCAGGGACAGGGGGCGGCTCGACACCTTC. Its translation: CASSRDRGRLDTF.

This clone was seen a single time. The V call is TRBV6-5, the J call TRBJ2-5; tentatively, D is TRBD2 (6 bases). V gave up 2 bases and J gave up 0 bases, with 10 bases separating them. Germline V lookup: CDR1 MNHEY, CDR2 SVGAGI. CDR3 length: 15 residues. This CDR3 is CASSYAGPYQETQYF. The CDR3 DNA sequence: TGTGCCAGCAGTTACGCGGGACCGTACCAAGAGACCCAGTACTTC.

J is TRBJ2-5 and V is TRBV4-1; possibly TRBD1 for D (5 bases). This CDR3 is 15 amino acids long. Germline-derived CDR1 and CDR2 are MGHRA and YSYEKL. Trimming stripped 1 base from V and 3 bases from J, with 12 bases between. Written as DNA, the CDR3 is TGCGCCAGCAGCCAAGGGTCAGGGCTAGAAGAGACCCAGTACTTC. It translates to CASSQGSGLEETQYF.

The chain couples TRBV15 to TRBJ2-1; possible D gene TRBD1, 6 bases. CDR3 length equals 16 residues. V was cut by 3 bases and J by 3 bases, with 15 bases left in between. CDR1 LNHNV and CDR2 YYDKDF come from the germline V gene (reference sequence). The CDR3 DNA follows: TGTGCCACCAGCAGGGGAAGCAGGGGCGGCTACAATGAGCAGTTCTTC. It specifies CATSRGSRGGYNEQFF.

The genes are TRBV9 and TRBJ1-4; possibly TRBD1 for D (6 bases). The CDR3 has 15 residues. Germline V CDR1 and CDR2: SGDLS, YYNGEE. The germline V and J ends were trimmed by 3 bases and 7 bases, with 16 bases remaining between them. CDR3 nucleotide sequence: TGTGCCAGCAGCGGGTCGTGGGGGCCGGGTGAAAAACTGTTTTTT. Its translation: CASSGSWGPGEKLFF.

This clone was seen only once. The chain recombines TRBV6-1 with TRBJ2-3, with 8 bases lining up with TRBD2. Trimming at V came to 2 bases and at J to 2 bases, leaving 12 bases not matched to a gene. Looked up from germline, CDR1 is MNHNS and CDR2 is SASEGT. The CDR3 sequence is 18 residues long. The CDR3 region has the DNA TGTGCCAGCAGTGAATTCGGAGTGCGGGGGGCCCTCACAGATACGCAGTATTTT. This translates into CASSEFGVRGALTDTQYF.

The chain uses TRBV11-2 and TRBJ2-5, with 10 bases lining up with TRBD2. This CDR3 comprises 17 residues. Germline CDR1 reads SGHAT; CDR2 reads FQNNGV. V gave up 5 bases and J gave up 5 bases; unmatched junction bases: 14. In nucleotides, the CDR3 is TGTGCCAGCAGCCTATACTTCAGCGGGGGGGCCGGGGAGACCCAGTACTTC. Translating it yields CASSLYFSGGAGETQYF.

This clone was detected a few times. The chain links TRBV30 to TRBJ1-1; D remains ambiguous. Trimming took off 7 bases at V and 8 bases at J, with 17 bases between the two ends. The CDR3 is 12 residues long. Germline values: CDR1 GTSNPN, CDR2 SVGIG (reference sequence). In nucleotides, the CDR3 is TGTGCCTTTACACCAATCGAAGAAGAAGCTTTCTTT. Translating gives CAFTPIEEEAFF.

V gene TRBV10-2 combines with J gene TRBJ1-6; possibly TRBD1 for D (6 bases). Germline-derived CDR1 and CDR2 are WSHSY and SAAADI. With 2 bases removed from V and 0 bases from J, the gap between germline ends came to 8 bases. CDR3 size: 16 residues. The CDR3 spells CASSEGRGSYNSPLHF. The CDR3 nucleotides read TGCGCCAGCAGTGAGGGCAGGGGCTCCTATAATTCACCCCTCCACTTT.

This CDR3 reads CASSPDSQNTEAFF. The CDR3 nucleotides read TGTGCCAGCTCACCCGACAGCCAGAACACTGAAGCTTTCTTT. The genes are TRBV18 and TRBJ1-1, with D possibly TRBD1 on 5 matching bases. The CDR3 is made up of 14 amino acids. Germline values: CDR1 KGHSH, CDR2 LQKENI. Trimming removed 3 bases at V and 1 base at J, with 9 bases between.

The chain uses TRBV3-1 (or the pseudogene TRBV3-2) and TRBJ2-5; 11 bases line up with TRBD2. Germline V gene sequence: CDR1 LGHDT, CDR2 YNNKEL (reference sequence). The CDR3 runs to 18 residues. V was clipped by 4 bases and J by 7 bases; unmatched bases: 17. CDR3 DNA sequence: TGTGCCAGCAGCCCCCGGGCCCTAATAGCGGGGGGGCAGGGGACCCAGTACTTC. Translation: CASSPRALIAGGQGTQYF.

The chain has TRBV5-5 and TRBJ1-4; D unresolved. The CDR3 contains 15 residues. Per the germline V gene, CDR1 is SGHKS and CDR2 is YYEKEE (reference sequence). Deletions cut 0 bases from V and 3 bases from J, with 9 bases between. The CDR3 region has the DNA TGTGCCAGCAGCTTGGGTCTGAGGGCTAATGAAAAACTGTTTTTT. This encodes CASSLGLRANEKLFF.

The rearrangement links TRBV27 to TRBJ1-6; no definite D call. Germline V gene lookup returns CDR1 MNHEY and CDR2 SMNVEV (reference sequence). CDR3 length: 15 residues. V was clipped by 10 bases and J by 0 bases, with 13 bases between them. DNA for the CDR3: TGTGCCACCAGCCCGGGTAGCTCCTATAATTCACCCCTCCACTTT. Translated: CATSPGSSYNSPLHF.

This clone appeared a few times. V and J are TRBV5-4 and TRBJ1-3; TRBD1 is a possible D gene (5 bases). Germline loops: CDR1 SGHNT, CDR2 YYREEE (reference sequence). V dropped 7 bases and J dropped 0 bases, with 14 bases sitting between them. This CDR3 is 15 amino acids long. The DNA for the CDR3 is TGTGCCAGCGAAGACAGCCTAAACTCTGGAAACACCATATATTTT. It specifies CASEDSLNSGNTIYF.

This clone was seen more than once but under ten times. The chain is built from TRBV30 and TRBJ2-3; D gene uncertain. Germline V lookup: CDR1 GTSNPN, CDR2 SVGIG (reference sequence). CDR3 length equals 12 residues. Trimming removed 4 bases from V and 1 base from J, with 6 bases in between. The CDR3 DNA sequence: TGTGCCTGGACTCCAGGCACAGATACGCAGTATTTT. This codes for CAWTPGTDTQYF. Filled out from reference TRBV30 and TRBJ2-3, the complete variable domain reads SQTIHQWPATLVQPVGSPLSLECTVEGTSNPNLYWYRQAAGRGLQLLFYSVGIGQISSEVPQNLSASRPQDRQFILSSKKLLLSDSGFYLCAWTPGTDTQYFGPGTRLTVL.